Sequencing of this TCR beta chain was carried out in a study of shared clonotypes between healthy human individuals. Study conclusions and caveats: Generally, naive subsets came out with larger estimated richness than memory subsets. The genetic and exposure-history diversity represented was limited by few donors. Approximately 5% was the fraction of naive CD4 clonotypes found shared across several donors. Clonotypes which were not shared had lower generation probabilities than clonotypes that all four donors shared.

Details on this clone: The antigen remains undetermined. This sample also contains other DNA sequences that code for the same CDR3.

Sequenced by immunoSEQ multiplex PCR; TCRdb stores in-frame clones only, minus some. This sample carries under 2.5 million clones, 92% of them seen once, and the ten largest clones take around 0.38%. The CDR3 has 14 amino acids. V lost 0 bases and J lost 4, with 7 bases in between. Germline CDR1 SGHTA, CDR2 FQGNSA. The source of this sequence is a man younger than 30 in good health. Some clones in this sample may be carry-over from other donors' samples. Source material: naive CD4+ T cells from PBMCs. Subset denoted: CD45RA+ positively selected. This sequence joins TRBV7-2 and TRBJ2-1; D is undetermined. The CDR3 DNA follows: TGTGCCAGCAGCTTAGCGGGCTCATACAATGAGCAGTTCTTC. This codes for CASSLAGSYNEQFF.